This T cell receptor beta chain was identified during a study of regulatory T cells in long-lasting Graves disease. According to the study, TCR beta libraries were built with iRepertoire HTBI primers and CDR3-region Arm-PCR. One entry per CDR3 protein, called by TCRdb with MiXCR from the multiplex PCR reads. This repertoire shows about 470,000 distinct CDR3 sequences, 14% to 15% found once; its top ten account for over 15%. This clonotype was observed many times. Specified time point: newly diagnosed GD, antithyroid drugs for less than 3 months. Following extraction of RNA from PBMCs, that RNA was used to make the TCR library. CDR1 is MNHEY and CDR2 is SVGAGI in the germline V gene. V shed 4 bases and J shed 1 base, with 18 bases lying between them. The CDR3 is made up of 17 amino acids. These same records also appear under a second study, on T cells in Graves' hyperthyroidism and ophthalmopathy. That paper notes: HTBI primers drove first-round RT-PCR of the TCR CDR3.

The sequenced sample was peripheral blood mononuclear cells (PBMCs), obtained at new diagnosis, from a patient treated with antithyroid drugs. The chain joins TRBV6-5 to TRBJ2-3, with TRBD2 as a possible D gene (5 bases). This TCR was sampled from a woman aged 25 to 45 with Graves disease. CDR3 bases: TGTGCCAGCAGTTTTGGTGCCAGCGAGGGTGGCACAGATACGCAGTATTTT. Translated: CASSFGASEGGTDTQYF.